The clone carrying this TCR beta chain has more than one count but fewer than ten. Its antigen is unidentified. This CDR3 contains 15 residues. V dropped 6 bases and J dropped 2; count of bases not matched to a gene: 9. The germline V gene encodes CDR1 SGHRS and CDR2 YFSETQ. Sequenced by immunoSEQ multiplex PCR; TCRdb stores in-frame clones only, minus some. Of about 18,000 clones listed, about 77% are singletons. This sample stems from a study of neoadjuvant nivolumab and ipilimumab in lung cancer. Study-wide findings and caveats: From pretherapy to surgery, tumor richness and clonality rose with dual therapy.

The TCR was taken from an adult with non-small cell lung cancer. The rearrangement joins TRBV5-1 to TRBJ2-3; 7 bases align to TRBD2. The starting material was tumor tissue, obtained after neoadjuvant nivolumab, alone or with ipilimumab, at or shortly before surgery. In DNA, the CDR3 is TGCGCCAGCACCTGGGAGGGAGGGGACACAGATACGCAGTATTTT. It translates to CASTWEGGDTDTQYF.